The 32 T cell receptor beta chains reported below all come from one sample, sequenced in a study of T cells after yellow fever vaccination. One entry per CDR3 protein, called by TCRdb with MiXCR from the 5' RACE reads. The data hold 300,000 or so distinct CDR3 sequences, with less than 9.5% observed a single time. Specimen: PBMCs, collected about 49 days after the first yellow fever vaccination. All receptors come from a man aged 18 to 29 who received the YFV17D yellow fever vaccine.

The sample holds a few counts of this clonotype. This chain uses TRBV20-1 with TRBJ1-4; D is ambiguous. The CDR3 is 12 residues long. V was cut by 2 bases and J by 8 bases, with 9 bases left in between. Per the germline V gene, CDR1 is DFQATT and CDR2 is SNEGSKA (reference sequence). The CDR3: CSARRGNEKLFF. The CDR3 DNA sequence: TGCAGTGCTAGACGAGGGAACGAAAAACTGTTTTTT.

This clonotype has more than one count but fewer than ten. This sequence joins TRBV28 and TRBJ1-5; the D is unclear. The CDR3 length is 16 residues. The germline gives CDR1 MDHEN, CDR2 SYDVKM. V was cut by 5 bases and J by 3 bases, with 17 bases left in between. As DNA, the CDR3 is TGTGCCAGCAGTCCAATTTTCAGGCCGGCCAATCAGCCCCAGCATTTT. Amino acid sequence: CASSPIFRPANQPQHF.

This chain uses TRBV7-9 with TRBJ1-5; TRBD1 matches 8 bases. Looked up from germline, CDR1 is SEHNR and CDR2 is FQNEAQ (reference sequence). J was trimmed by 5 bases and V by 5 bases; bases with no gene match: 8. The CDR3 contains 15 residues. CDR3 amino acids: CASSRGQEGDQPQHF. The CDR3 DNA follows: TGTGCCAGCAGCCGGGGACAGGAAGGAGATCAGCCCCAGCATTTT.

This clonotype was seen a handful of times. V usage is TRBV4-1 and J usage is TRBJ2-5, with 10 bases identical to TRBD1. Losses at the gene ends were 2 bases for V and 6 bases for J; bases not matched to a gene: 6. CDR3 size: 15 residues. CDR1 MGHRA and CDR2 YSYEKL come from the germline V gene. DNA for the CDR3: TGCGCCAGCAGCCAAAAGACAGGGGGCAGACAGACCCAGTACTTC. This translates into CASSQKTGGRQTQYF.

This clonotype has only a few counts. The V and J genes are TRBV30 and TRBJ2-5; 7 bases agree with TRBD1. From germline, CDR1 is GTSNPN and CDR2 SVGIG (reference sequence). Germline trimming cut 4 bases from V and 2 bases from J; bases unmatched to any gene: 4. This CDR3 has 13 residues. The CDR3 bases are TGTGCCTGGACCCGGACAGGACAAGAGACCCAGTACTTC. Protein sequence: CAWTRTGQETQYF.

This clonotype appeared a few times. The V call is TRBV7-2, the J call TRBJ2-5, with a tentative D call TRBD2 (7 bases). Germline values: CDR1 SGHTA, CDR2 FQGNSA. The CDR3 is made up of 14 amino acids. Between the trimmed V and J ends, which lost 6 bases and 3 bases, there was a span of 14 bases. CDR3 nucleotide sequence: TGTGCCAGCAGACTGGGCGGGGGCGAAGAGACCCAGTACTTC. This gives the protein CASRLGGGEETQYF.

This clonotype was seen ten or more times. The rearrangement links TRBV7-9 to TRBJ2-1; D possibly corresponds to TRBD2 (5 bases). This CDR3 is built from 15 residues. Per the germline V gene, CDR1 is SEHNR and CDR2 is FQNEAQ (reference sequence). The V and J ends lost 2 bases and 0 bases respectively, with 8 bases between them. CDR3 nucleotides: TGTGCCAGCAGCTTAAGAGGGATCTCCTACAATGAGCAGTTCTTC. This encodes CASSLRGISYNEQFF.

This clonotype has just a few counts. This CDR3 is CASSLVGRTFTDTQYF. CDR3 nucleotides: TGTGCCAGCAGCTTGGTCGGGAGGACATTCACAGATACGCAGTATTTT. This rearrangement joins TRBV11-2 to TRBJ2-3; 7 bases line up with TRBD2. Germline trimming cut 3 bases from V and 2 bases from J; bases unmatched to any gene: 8. The CDR3 runs 16 residues. Per the germline V gene, CDR1 is SGHAT and CDR2 is FQNNGV.

The V call is TRBV7-2, the J call TRBJ1-4; D is undetermined. The CDR3 is made up of 14 amino acids. The V end lost 7 bases, the J end lost 7 bases, and 16 bases lay between the germline ends. Germline V gene lookup returns CDR1 SGHTA and CDR2 FQGNSA. The CDR3 bases are TGTGCCAGCACCTTTCGGGCCGGACGTGAAAAACTGTTTTTT. Translated: CASTFRAGREKLFF.

This clonotype was seen a few times. V and J are TRBV7-2 and TRBJ2-1, with D maybe TRBD2 (6 bases). The CDR3 is 15 residues long. CDR1 is SGHTA, CDR2 FQGNSA, per germline. The V end was cut by 5 bases, the J end by 6 bases, with 17 bases between. The CDR3 nucleotides read TGTGCCAGCAGCCCGGGACTCCGGCCCTCCAATGAGCAGTTCTTC. Residues: CASSPGLRPSNEQFF.

This clonotype was counted many times. The V call is TRBV13, the J call TRBJ2-4; D not resolved. The CDR3 covers 13 residues. CDR1 and CDR2 from the germline V gene are PRHDT and FYEKMQ (reference sequence). The germline V and J ends were trimmed by 3 bases and 4 bases, with 7 bases remaining between them. For the CDR3, the DNA is TGTGCCAGCAGCTTCTGGGGAAAAAACATTCAGTACTTC. This translates into CASSFWGKNIQYF.

This chain uses TRBV4-2 with TRBJ1-3; D is ambiguous. Looked up from germline, CDR1 is LGHNA and CDR2 is YNFKEQ. The CDR3 runs to 16 residues. With 0 bases removed from V and 1 base from J, the gap between germline ends came to 10 bases. The DNA for the CDR3 is TGTGCCAGCAGCCAAGACGTCCCATTGTCTGGAAACACCATATATTTT. Translated: CASSQDVPLSGNTIYF.

This clonotype appeared a few times. J is TRBJ2-1 and V is TRBV24-1, with D possibly being TRBD1 (5 bases). The germline V gene encodes CDR1 KGHDR and CDR2 SFDVKD. The CDR3 sequence is 13 residues long. V lost 3 bases and J 7 bases, leaving 9 bases between the germline ends. CDR3 DNA sequence: TGTGCCACCAGTGATACAGGTCTAAATGAGCAGTTCTTC. Protein sequence: CATSDTGLNEQFF.

The chain couples TRBV12-3 or TRBV12-4 to TRBJ2-2, with no clear D. The V gene lost 5 bases and the J gene lost 7 bases, with 8 bases spanning the gap. The CDR3 is made up of 12 amino acids. The DNA of the CDR3 is TGTGCCAGCAGTCTTAGGCGCGGGGAGCTGTTTTTT. The encoded protein is CASSLRRGELFF.

The J gene is TRBJ2-7, the V gene TRBV7-3, with unresolved D. V lost 8 bases and J lost 4, with 12 bases in between. CDR1 and CDR2 (germline): SGHTA, FQGTGA. This CDR3 has 12 residues. CDR3 bases: TGTGCCAGCGCTCCCGGGCCTTACGAGCAGTACGTC. Its translation is CASAPGPYEQYV.

This clonotype occurred many times. The J gene is TRBJ2-3, the V gene TRBV4-3; 14 positions match TRBD2. CDR1 is LGHNA, CDR2 YSLEER, per germline. The CDR3 is 16 amino acids. With V trimmed by 2 bases and J by 4 bases, 2 bases remained unmatched. The CDR3 spells CASSQLTSGGADTQYF. CDR3 in DNA: TGCGCCAGCAGCCAACTGACTAGCGGGGGGGCAGATACGCAGTATTTT.

At least ten counts were recorded for this clonotype. The genes are TRBV29-1 and TRBJ1-1, with D unclear. There are 14 residues in the CDR3. V was cut by 6 bases and J by 2 bases, with 16 bases left in between. The germline CDR1 and CDR2 sequences are SQVTM and ANQGSEA. The CDR3 region is CSVLPQGLNTEAFF. Written as DNA, the CDR3 is TGCAGCGTCCTCCCACAAGGACTCAACACTGAAGCTTTCTTT.

In its sample, this clonotype was seen a few times. This chain connects TRBV15 to TRBJ1-6, with D possibly being TRBD1 (5 bases). This CDR3 has 14 residues. Germline assignment: CDR1 LNHNV and CDR2 YYDKDF (reference sequence). With 4 bases removed from V and 7 bases from J, the gap between germline ends came to 11 bases. CDR3 protein: CATSTEPGNSPLHF. The CDR3, as DNA: TGTGCCACCAGCACCGAGCCAGGGAATTCACCCCTCCACTTT.

This clonotype was seen many times. The rearrangement links TRBV20-1 to TRBJ2-3; the match to TRBD2 covers 11 bases. The ends lost 8 bases at V and 8 bases at J; junction bases unmatched: 6. This CDR3 comprises 12 residues. The germline V gene has CDR1 DFQATT and CDR2 SNEGSKA (reference sequence). In DNA form, the CDR3 reads TGCAGTTTAGCGGGGGGGTTCGGTACGCAGTATTTT. Translated, it gives CSLAGGFGTQYF.

The V and J genes are TRBV18 and TRBJ2-1; 9 nucleotides match TRBD1. With 2 bases clipped from V and 7 bases from J, the junction kept 9 bases outside the gene matches. The CDR3 has 16 amino acids. Germline values: CDR1 KGHSH, CDR2 LQKENI. CDR3 in amino acids: CASSPNPGQGVNEQFF. DNA for the CDR3: TGTGCCAGCTCACCAAATCCGGGACAGGGAGTTAATGAGCAGTTCTTC. Complete variable domain (other parts from reference TRBV18 and TRBJ2-1): NAGVMQNPRHLVRRRGQEARLRCSPMKGHSHVYWYRQLPEEGLKFMVYLQKENIIDESGMPKERFSAEFPKEGPSILRIQQVVRGDSAAYFCASSPNPGQGVNEQFFGPGTRLTVL.

The rearrangement uses TRBV15 and TRBJ2-2, with D maybe TRBD2 (5 bases). From germline, CDR1 is LNHNV and CDR2 YYDKDF (reference sequence). The CDR3 runs 14 residues. V gave up 0 bases and J gave up 9 bases, with 11 bases separating them. CDR3 in DNA: TGTGCCACCAGCAGAGATCGGGGAACTAGGGAGCTGTTTTTT. It encodes CATSRDRGTRELFF.

The sample holds a few counts of this clonotype. The chain carries TRBV4-2 and TRBJ1-4; D not resolved. In germline, CDR1 is LGHNA, CDR2 YNFKEQ. The CDR3 contains 13 residues. The V and J ends lost 7 bases and 6 bases respectively, with 12 bases between them. CDR3: CASKPWRDEKLFF. The CDR3 nucleotides are TGTGCCAGCAAACCCTGGAGGGATGAAAAACTGTTTTTT.

This clonotype has more than one count but fewer than ten. The chain uses TRBV12-3 or TRBV12-4 and TRBJ2-2; 7 bases match TRBD1. The CDR3 totals 16 residues. V trimming: 6 bases; J trimming: 7 bases; junction bases outside the gene matches: 14. The CDR3 region has the DNA TGTGCCAGCAGCCCCCGAGAGGGGGCCTTCGGCGGGGAGCTGTTTTTT. It is translated as CASSPREGAFGGELFF.

The chain links TRBV5-6 to TRBJ2-1; 10 positions match TRBD1. Germline CDR1 SGHDT, CDR2 YYEEEE. The length of the CDR3 is 13 residues. Trimming removed 4 bases from V and 9 bases from J; junction bases left unmatched: 4. CDR3 amino acids: CASSPGTGVEQFF. The CDR3 DNA reads TGTGCCAGCAGCCCCGGGACAGGGGTTGAGCAGTTCTTC.

This clonotype has a count of ten or more. CDR3 bases: TGTGCCAGCAACCGGGACGACTATGGCTACACCTTC. It encodes CASNRDDYGYTF. The chain combines TRBV2 with TRBJ1-2; D is perhaps TRBD1 (5 bases). The germline CDR1 and CDR2 sequences are SNHLY and FYNNEI. V lost 7 bases and J 3 bases, leaving 9 bases between the germline ends. The CDR3 is 12 amino acids.

Comments on this clonotype: This could be a read error, since a much larger clone is one nucleotide away. Here the CDR3 omits its conserved ending phenylalanine or tryptophan, so a read error is the likely source. The J gene is TRBJ2-1, the V gene TRBV30; no clear D gene. The germline V and J ends were trimmed by 8 bases and 0 bases, with 11 bases remaining between them. Germline loops: CDR1 GTSNPN, CDR2 SVGIG (reference sequence). The CDR3 loop spans 13 amino acids. The CDR3 sequence: CALRRSSYNEQFY. The CDR3 nucleotides are TGTGCCCTTCGTAGGAGCTCCTACAATGAGCAGTTCTAC.

This clonotype has more than one count but fewer than ten. This chain uses TRBV7-8 with TRBJ1-3; the D gene is possibly TRBD1 (5 bases). Germline values: CDR1 SGHVS, CDR2 FQNEAQ. This CDR3 contains 15 residues. Trimming took off 1 base at V and 0 bases at J, with 7 bases between the two ends. The CDR3 DNA sequence: TGTGCCAGCAGCTTAGGGACAAACTCTGGAAACACCATATATTTT. Translating gives CASSLGTNSGNTIYF.

The J gene is TRBJ1-1, the V gene TRBV7-9, with TRBD1 as a possible D gene (5 bases). The CDR3 sequence is 11 residues long. V gave up 11 bases and J gave up 3 bases, with 10 bases separating them. CDR1 is SEHNR and CDR2 is FQNEAQ in the germline V gene (reference sequence). This CDR3 is CAGARYTEAFF. The CDR3 DNA follows: TGTGCCGGGGCAAGGTACACTGAAGCTTTCTTT.

This clonotype was counted between two and nine times. The V and J genes are TRBV27 and TRBJ2-3, with D possibly matching TRBD2 (6 bases). Per germline, CDR1 MNHEY and CDR2 SMNVEV (reference sequence). V shed 4 bases and J shed 5 bases, with 10 bases lying between them. The CDR3 is made up of 13 amino acids. The CDR3 reads CASSWGVLDTQYF. The CDR3 DNA sequence: TGTGCCAGCAGTTGGGGGGTCTTAGATACGCAGTATTTT.

The V and J genes are TRBV12-3 or TRBV12-4 and TRBJ2-3; D perhaps matches TRBD2 (6 bases). The CDR3 length is 15 residues. The ends were cut back, 5 bases at V and 5 bases at J, with 17 bases in the middle. The CDR3 coding sequence is TGTGCCAGCAGTCCCAAACGGGGGTTGGTAGATACGCAGTATTTT. It is translated as CASSPKRGLVDTQYF.

CDR3 in amino acids: CASTHFAARYEQYF. In nucleotides, the CDR3 is TGTGCCAGCACCCATTTTGCGGCAAGATACGAGCAGTACTTC. V and J are TRBV7-2 and TRBJ2-7; D uncertain. The CDR3 has 14 amino acids. V shed 7 bases and J shed 4 bases, with 17 bases lying between them. The V gene's germline CDR1 is SGHTA and CDR2 FQGNSA.

This clonotype was counted between two and nine times. This sequence joins TRBV19 and TRBJ2-3; no definite D call. This CDR3 has 15 amino acids. Deletions cut 6 bases from V and 4 bases from J, with 17 bases between. Germline CDR1 reads LNHDA; CDR2 reads SQIVND (reference sequence). CDR3 protein: CASRSSRVLSDTQYF. In DNA form, the CDR3 reads TGTGCCAGTAGATCCTCTAGGGTTCTTTCAGATACGCAGTATTTT.